Listed below are T cell receptor beta chains from one sample, sequenced in a study of cytomegalovirus exposure and HLA in healthy donors. TCRdb keeps only in-frame clones here, not all; method: immunoSEQ multiplex PCR. This sample has 150,000 to 200,000 clones, with about 88% found just once. The sample comprised PBMCs. These receptors were collected from a girl in the first two years of life in good health and CMV-seronegative. CDR3s include the opening cysteine and the closing phenylalanine or tryptophan. The order of the fields is V gene, D gene, J gene, CDR3 protein. The D gene is left open where the match is weak.

TRBV5-1	TRBD1	TRBJ1-4	CASRTLGDREGKLFF
TRBV9	TRBD1	TRBJ1-5	CASSVGTGPNQPQHF
TRBV2	TRBD2	TRBJ2-1	CASSEGLAGNEQFF
TRBV18	NA	TRBJ1-1	CASSPQESANTEAFF
TRBV6-5	NA	TRBJ1-5	CASSTGNQPQHF
TRBV5-1	TRBD2	TRBJ2-1	CASSLEGLAGHEQFF
TRBV21-1	NA	TRBJ2-1	CASSKGDSRINNEQFF
TRBV7-9	NA	TRBJ1-3	CASSLAMGGSGNTIYF
TRBV5-6	NA	TRBJ1-2	CASSLRENYGYTF
TRBV13	NA	TRBJ1-6	CASSPDSKNSPLHF
TRBV5-1	NA	TRBJ2-7	CASSLAAGSPSYEQYF
TRBV15	TRBD1	TRBJ1-1	CATSPSRTGINTEAFF
TRBV29-1	TRBD2	TRBJ2-1	CSVRSGSSYNEQFF
TRBV9	NA	TRBJ1-1	CASSVSRGGNTEAFF
TRBV4-3	NA	TRBJ2-1	CASSQGPGEQFF
TRBV23-1	TRBD2	TRBJ2-7	CASSQSDPGLAGGYEQYF